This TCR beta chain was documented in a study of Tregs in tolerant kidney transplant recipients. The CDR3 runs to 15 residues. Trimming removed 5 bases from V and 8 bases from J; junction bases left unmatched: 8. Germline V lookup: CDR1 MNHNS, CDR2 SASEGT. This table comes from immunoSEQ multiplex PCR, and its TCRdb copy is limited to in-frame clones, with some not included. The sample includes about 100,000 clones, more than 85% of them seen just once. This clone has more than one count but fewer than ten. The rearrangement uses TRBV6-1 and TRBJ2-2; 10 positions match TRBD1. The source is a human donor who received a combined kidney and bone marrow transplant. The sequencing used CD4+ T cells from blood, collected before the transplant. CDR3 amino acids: CASSPGTGDRGELFF. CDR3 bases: TGTGCCAGCAGTCCCGGGACAGGGGATCGGGGGGAGCTGTTTTTT.